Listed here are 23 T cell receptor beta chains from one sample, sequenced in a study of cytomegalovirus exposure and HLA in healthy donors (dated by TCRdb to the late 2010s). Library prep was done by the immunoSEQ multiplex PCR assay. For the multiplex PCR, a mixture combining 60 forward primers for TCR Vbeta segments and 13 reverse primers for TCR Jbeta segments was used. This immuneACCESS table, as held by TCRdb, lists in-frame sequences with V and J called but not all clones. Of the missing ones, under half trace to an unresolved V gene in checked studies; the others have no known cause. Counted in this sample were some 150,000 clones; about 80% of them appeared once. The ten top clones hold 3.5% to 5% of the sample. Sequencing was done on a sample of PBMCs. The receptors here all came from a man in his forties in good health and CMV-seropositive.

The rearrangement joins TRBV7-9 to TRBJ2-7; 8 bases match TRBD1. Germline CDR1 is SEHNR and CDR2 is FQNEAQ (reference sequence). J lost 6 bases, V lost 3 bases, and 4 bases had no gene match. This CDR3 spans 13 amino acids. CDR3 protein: CASSLDRVLEQYF. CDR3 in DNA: TGTGCCAGCAGCTTGGACAGGGTTCTCGAGCAGTACTTC.

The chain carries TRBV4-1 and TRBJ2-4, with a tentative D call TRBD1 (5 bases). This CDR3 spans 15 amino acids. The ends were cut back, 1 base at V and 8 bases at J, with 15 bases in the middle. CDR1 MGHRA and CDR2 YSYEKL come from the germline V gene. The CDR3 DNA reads TGCGCCAGCAGCCAAGGTGGGGCTGGTTGGGACATTCAGTACTTC. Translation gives CASSQGGAGWDIQYF.

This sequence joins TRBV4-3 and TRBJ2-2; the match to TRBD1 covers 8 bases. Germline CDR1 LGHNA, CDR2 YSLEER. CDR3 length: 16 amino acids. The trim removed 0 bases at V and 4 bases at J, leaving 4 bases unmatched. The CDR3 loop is CASSQDQGASTGELFF. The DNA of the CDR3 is TGCGCCAGCAGCCAAGACCAGGGGGCCTCCACCGGGGAGCTGTTTTTT.

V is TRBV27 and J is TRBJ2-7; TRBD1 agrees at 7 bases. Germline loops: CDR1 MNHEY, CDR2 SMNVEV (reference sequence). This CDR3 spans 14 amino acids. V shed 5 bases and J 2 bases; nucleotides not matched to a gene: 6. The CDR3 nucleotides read TGTGCCAGCAGTAGACAGGGAGAGGCCTACGAGCAGTACTTC. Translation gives CASSRQGEAYEQYF.

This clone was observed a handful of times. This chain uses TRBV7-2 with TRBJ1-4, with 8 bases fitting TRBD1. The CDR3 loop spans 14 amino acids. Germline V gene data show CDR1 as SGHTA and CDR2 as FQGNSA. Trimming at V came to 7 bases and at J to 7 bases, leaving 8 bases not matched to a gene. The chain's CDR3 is CASKQDRAGEKLFF. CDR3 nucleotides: TGTGCCAGCAAACAGGACAGGGCGGGTGAAAAACTGTTTTTT.

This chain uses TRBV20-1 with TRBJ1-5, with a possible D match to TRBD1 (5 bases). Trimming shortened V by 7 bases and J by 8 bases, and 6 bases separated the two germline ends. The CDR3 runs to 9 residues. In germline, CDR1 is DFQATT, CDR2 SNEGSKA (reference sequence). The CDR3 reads CSVGEPQHF. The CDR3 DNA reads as TGCAGTGTAGGGGAGCCCCAGCATTTT.

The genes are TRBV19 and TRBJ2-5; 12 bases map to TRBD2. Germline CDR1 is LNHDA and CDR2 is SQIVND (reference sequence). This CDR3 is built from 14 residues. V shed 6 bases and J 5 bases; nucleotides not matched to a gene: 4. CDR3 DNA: TGTGCCAGTAGGACTAGCGGGGGCGGGGAGACCCAGTACTTC. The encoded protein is CASRTSGGGETQYF.

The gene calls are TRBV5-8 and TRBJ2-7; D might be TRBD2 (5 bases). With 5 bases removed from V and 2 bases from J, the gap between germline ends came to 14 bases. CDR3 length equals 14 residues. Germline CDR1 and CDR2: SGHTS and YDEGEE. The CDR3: CASRGYGKAYEQYF. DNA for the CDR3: TGTGCCAGCAGAGGTTACGGGAAGGCCTACGAGCAGTACTTC.

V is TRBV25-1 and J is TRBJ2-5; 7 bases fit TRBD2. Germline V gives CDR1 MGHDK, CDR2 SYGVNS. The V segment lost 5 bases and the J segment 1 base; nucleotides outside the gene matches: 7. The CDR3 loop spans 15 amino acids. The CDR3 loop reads CASSRASGSQETQYF. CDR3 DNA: TGTGCCAGCAGTCGGGCTAGCGGATCCCAAGAGACCCAGTACTTC.

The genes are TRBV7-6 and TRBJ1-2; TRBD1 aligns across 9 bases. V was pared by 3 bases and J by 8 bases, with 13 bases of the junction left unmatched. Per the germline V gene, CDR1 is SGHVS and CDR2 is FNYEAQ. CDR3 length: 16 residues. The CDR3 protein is CASSLKGTGRRGGYTF. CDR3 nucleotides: TGTGCCAGCAGCTTGAAAGGGACAGGGAGGCGGGGAGGCTACACCTTC.

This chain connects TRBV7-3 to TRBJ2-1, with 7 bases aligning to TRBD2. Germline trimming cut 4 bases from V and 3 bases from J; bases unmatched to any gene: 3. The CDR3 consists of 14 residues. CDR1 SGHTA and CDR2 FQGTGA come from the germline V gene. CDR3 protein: CASSWGTNYNEQFF. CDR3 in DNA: TGTGCCAGCAGCTGGGGGACTAACTACAATGAGCAGTTCTTC.

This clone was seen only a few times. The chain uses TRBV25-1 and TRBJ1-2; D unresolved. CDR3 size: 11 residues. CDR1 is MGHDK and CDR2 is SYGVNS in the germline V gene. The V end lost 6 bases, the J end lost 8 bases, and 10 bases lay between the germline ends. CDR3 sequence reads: CASSTSVGYTF. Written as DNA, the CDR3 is TGTGCCAGCAGCACAAGTGTCGGCTACACCTTC.

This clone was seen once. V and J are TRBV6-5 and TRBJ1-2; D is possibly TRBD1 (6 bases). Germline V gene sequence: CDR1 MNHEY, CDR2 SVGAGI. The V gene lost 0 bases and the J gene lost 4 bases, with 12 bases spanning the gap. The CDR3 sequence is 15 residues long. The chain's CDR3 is CASSYSGRGAYGYTF. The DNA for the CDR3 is TGTGCCAGCAGTTACTCGGGCAGGGGAGCCTATGGCTACACCTTC.

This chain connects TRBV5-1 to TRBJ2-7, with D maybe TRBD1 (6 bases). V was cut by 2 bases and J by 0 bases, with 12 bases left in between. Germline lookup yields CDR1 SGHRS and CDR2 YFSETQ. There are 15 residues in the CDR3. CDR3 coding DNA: TGCGCCAGCAGCTTAACAGGGTCGAGCTCCTACGAGCAGTACTTC. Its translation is CASSLTGSSSYEQYF.

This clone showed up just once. CDR3 nucleotides: TGTGCCAGCAGCCCGGCGGGGCTCTCCTACGAGCAGTACTTC. It translates to CASSPAGLSYEQYF. The rearrangement joins TRBV7-2 to TRBJ2-7, with D perhaps TRBD2 (6 bases). The germline V gene has CDR1 SGHTA and CDR2 FQGNSA. Trimming removed 5 bases at V and 0 bases at J, with 11 bases between. CDR3 length: 14 amino acids.

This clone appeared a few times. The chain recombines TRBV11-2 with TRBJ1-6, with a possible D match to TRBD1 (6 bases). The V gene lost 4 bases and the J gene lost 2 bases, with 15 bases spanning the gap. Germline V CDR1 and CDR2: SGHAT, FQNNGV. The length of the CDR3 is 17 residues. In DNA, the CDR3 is TGTGCCAGCAGCTATCAACAGGGAACGACCTATAATTCACCCCTCCACTTT. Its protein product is CASSYQQGTTYNSPLHF.

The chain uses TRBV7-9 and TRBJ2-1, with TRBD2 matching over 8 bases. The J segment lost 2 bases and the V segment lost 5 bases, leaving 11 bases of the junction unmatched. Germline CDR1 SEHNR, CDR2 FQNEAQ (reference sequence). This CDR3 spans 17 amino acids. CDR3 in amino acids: CASSPPGGRTPYNEQFF. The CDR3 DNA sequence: TGTGCCAGCAGCCCCCCTGGCGGGAGGACCCCCTACAATGAGCAGTTCTTC. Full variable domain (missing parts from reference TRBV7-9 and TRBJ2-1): DTGVSQNPRHKITKRGQNVTFRCDPISEHNRLYWYRQTLGQGPEFLTYFQNEAQLEKSRLLSDRFSAERPKGSFSTLEIQRTEQGDSAMYLCASSPPGGRTPYNEQFFGPGTRLTVL.

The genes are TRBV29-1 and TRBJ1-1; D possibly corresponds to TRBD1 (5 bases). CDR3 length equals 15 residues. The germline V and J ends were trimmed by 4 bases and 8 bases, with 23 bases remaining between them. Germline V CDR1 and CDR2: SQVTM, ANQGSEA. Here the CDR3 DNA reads TGCAGCGTTGGGGGGGGGTTTCTTGGGTTGGGAGAAGCTTTCTTT. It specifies CSVGGGFLGLGEAFF.

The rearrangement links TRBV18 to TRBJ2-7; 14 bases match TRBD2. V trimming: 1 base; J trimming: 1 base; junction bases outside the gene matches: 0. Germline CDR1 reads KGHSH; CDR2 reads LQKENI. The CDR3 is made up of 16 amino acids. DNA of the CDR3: TGTGCCAGCTCACCACGACTAGCGGGGGGGTCCTACGAGCAGTACTTC. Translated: CASSPRLAGGSYEQYF.

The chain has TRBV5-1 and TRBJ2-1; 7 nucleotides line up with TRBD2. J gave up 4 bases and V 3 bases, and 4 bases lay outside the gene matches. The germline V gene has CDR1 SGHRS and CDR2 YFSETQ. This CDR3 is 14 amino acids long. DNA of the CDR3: TGCGCCAGCAGCTGGGGGGGTTTATACAATGAGCAGTTCTTC. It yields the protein CASSWGGLYNEQFF. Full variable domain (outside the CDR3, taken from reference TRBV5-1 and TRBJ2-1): KAGVTQTPRYLIKTRGQQVTLSCSPISGHRSVSWYQQTPGQGLQFLFEYFSETQRNKGNFPGRFSGRQFSNSRSEMNVSTLELGDSALYLCASSWGGLYNEQFFGPGTRLTVL.

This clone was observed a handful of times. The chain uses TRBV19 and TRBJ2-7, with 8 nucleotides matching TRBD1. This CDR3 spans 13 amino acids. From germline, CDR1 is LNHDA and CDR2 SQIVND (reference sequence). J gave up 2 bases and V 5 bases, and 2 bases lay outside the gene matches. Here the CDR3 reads CASSRTGTYEQYF. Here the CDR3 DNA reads TGTGCCAGTAGTCGGACAGGGACCTACGAGCAGTACTTC.

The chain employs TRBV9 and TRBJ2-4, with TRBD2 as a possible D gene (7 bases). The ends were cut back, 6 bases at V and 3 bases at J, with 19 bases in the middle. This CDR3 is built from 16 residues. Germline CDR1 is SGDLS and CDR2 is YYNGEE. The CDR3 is CASTEGGGLGKNIQYF. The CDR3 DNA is TGTGCCAGCACCGAAGGGGGGGGGCTGGGCAAAAACATTCAGTACTTC. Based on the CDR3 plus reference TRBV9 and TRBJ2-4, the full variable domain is DSGVTQTPKHLITATGQRVTLRCSPRSGDLSVYWYQQSLDQGLQFLIQYYNGEERAKGNILERFSAQQFPDLHSELNLSSLELGDSALYFCASTEGGGLGKNIQYFGAGTRLSVL.

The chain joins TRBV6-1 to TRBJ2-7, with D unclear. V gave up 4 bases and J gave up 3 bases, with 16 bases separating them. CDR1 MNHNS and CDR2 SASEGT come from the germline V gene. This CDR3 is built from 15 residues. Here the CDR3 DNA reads TGTGCCAGCAGTGCAGCCTCCTCTACCTTCTACGAGCAGTACTTC. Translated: CASSAASSTFYEQYF.